This is a list of T cell receptor beta chains from one sample in a study of T cell responses to AZD1222 COVID-19 vaccine. Repertoires were generated with immunoSEQ multiplex PCR, while TCRdb's copy carries only in-frame clones and drops some. The sample has fewer than 85,000 clones, 89% seen once. This specimen consisted of peripheral blood, obtained 28 days after the second AZD1222 dose. These TCRs come from an adult who received the AZD1222 COVID-19 vaccine. The CDR3 runs from the conserved cysteine through the conserved F or W. The D gene is left open where the match is weak. Clone size appears in some rows only: once, few, many, or a class for an expanded clone.

CDR3: CASSTRGWQGRSNQPQHF
DNA: TGTGCCAGCAGTACCCGGGGGTGGCAGGGACGTAGCAATCAGCCCCAGCATTTT
length: 18
V: TRBV6-2/TRBV6-3
size: -
D: -
J: TRBJ1-5

CDR3: CASSVVGDSPLHF
DNA: TGTGCCAGCAGCGTAGTCGGAGATTCACCCCTCCACTTT
length: 13
V: TRBV9
size: -
D: -
J: TRBJ1-6

CDR3: CASEDRVWGNQPQHF
DNA: TGTGCCAGCGAGGACAGGGTTTGGGGCAATCAGCCCCAGCATTTT
length: 15
V: TRBV2
size: -
D: TRBD1
J: TRBJ1-5

CDR3: CASSVGTLSYEQYF
DNA: TGTGCCAGCAGCGTAGGGACGTTATCCTACGAGCAGTACTTC
length: 14
V: TRBV9
size: -
D: -
J: TRBJ2-7

CDR3: CASSLPRHRGGEQFF
DNA: TGTGCCAGCAGTTTACCAAGACACAGGGGTGGTGAGCAGTTCTTC
length: 15
V: TRBV28
size: -
D: TRBD1
J: TRBJ2-1

CDR3: CASSVGGAANYGYTF
DNA: TGTGCCAGCAGCGTAGGGGGGGCAGCTAACTATGGCTACACCTTC
length: 15
V: TRBV9
size: -
D: -
J: TRBJ1-2

CDR3: CASSFGLAGVETQYF
DNA: TGTGCCAGCAGCTTTGGACTAGCGGGAGTAGAGACCCAGTACTTC
length: 15
V: TRBV7-2
size: -
D: TRBD2
J: TRBJ2-5

CDR3: CASSIGSKGAEQFF
DNA: TGTGCCAGTAGTATTGGCAGCAAAGGGGCTGAGCAGTTCTTC
length: 14
V: TRBV19
size: -
D: -
J: TRBJ2-1

CDR3: CASSLAGTGGYEQFF
DNA: TGCGCCAGCAGCTTGGCAGGGACAGGGGGATATGAGCAGTTCTTC
length: 15
V: TRBV5-1
size: -
D: TRBD1
J: TRBJ2-1

CDR3: CASSVASSGSTDTQYF
DNA: TGTGCCAGCAGCGTAGCTTCTAGCGGGAGCACAGATACGCAGTATTTT
length: 16
V: TRBV9
size: -
D: TRBD2
J: TRBJ2-3

CDR3: CASSDRGGSQETQYF
DNA: TGTGCCAGCAGTGACAGGGGGGGGTCTCAAGAGACCCAGTACTTC
length: 15
V: TRBV2
size: -
D: -
J: TRBJ2-5

CDR3: CASSLGALSGDSYEQYF
DNA: TGTGCCAGCAGCTTGGGTGCCCTCTCTGGAGACTCCTACGAGCAGTACTTC
length: 17
V: TRBV7-2
size: -
D: -
J: TRBJ2-7

CDR3: CASSPGQTHGSSNYTF
DNA: TGTGCCAGCAGCCCGGGACAGACACACGGTTCCTCAAACTACACCTTC
length: 16
V: TRBV7-9
size: -
D: TRBD1
J: TRBJ1-2

CDR3: CASSSTGTGRTGELFF
DNA: TGTGCCAGCAGCTCCACGGGGACAGGGAGAACCGGGGAGCTGTTTTTT
length: 16
V: TRBV7-9
size: -
D: TRBD1
J: TRBJ2-2

CDR3: CASSQVGGTTQYF
DNA: TGCGCCAGCAGCCAAGTTGGGGGGACTACGCAGTATTTT
length: 13
V: TRBV4-1
size: -
D: -
J: TRBJ2-3

CDR3: CASSPGQGPAEAFF
DNA: TGTGCCAGCAGCCCTGGACAGGGGCCGGCTGAAGCTTTCTTT
length: 14
V: TRBV14
size: -
D: TRBD1
J: TRBJ1-1

CDR3: CASSYNPDYGYTF
DNA: TGTGCCAGCAGTTACAATCCGGACTATGGCTACACCTTC
length: 13
V: TRBV6-2/TRBV6-3
size: -
D: -
J: TRBJ1-2

CDR3: CATSRYTGTGNSPLHF
DNA: TGTGCCACCAGCAGGTATACCGGGACCGGGAATTCACCCCTCCACTTT
length: 16
V: TRBV15
size: -
D: -
J: TRBJ1-6

CDR3: CASGQLNTEAFF
DNA: TGTGCCAGTGGACAGTTGAACACTGAAGCTTTCTTT
length: 12
V: TRBV12-3/TRBV12-4
size: -
D: -
J: TRBJ1-1

CDR3: CASSQGSPRGDTQYF
DNA: TGTGCCAGCAGCCAGGGGTCCCCCCGCGGAGATACGCAGTATTTT
length: 15
V: TRBV4-2
size: -
D: -
J: TRBJ2-3

CDR3: CASSLPPGQGFNYGYTF
DNA: TGCGCCAGCAGCTTGCCACCGGGACAGGGGTTTAACTATGGCTACACCTTC
length: 17
V: TRBV5-1
size: -
D: TRBD1
J: TRBJ1-2

CDR3: CASSFVGARNTGELFF
DNA: TGTGCCAGCAGCTTCGTGGGGGCGAGGAACACCGGGGAGCTGTTTTTT
length: 16
V: TRBV11-3
size: -
D: -
J: TRBJ2-2

CDR3: CASSLAGSYNEQFF
DNA: TGCGCCAGCAGCTTGGCCGGGTCCTACAATGAGCAGTTCTTC
length: 14
V: TRBV5-1
size: -
D: -
J: TRBJ2-1

CDR3: CASSLVRGPKDREQYF
DNA: TGTGCCAGCAGCTTAGTTCGGGGACCAAAGGATCGCGAGCAGTACTTC
length: 16
V: TRBV7-9
size: -
D: -
J: TRBJ2-7

CDR3: CASSVVSGGANTEAFF
DNA: TGTGCCAGCAGCGTAGTATCAGGGGGCGCGAACACTGAAGCTTTCTTT
length: 16
V: TRBV9
size: -
D: TRBD1
J: TRBJ1-1

CDR3: CATSDSGLGGADTQYF
DNA: TGTGCCACCAGTGACTCCGGACTAGGGGGTGCAGATACGCAGTATTTT
length: 16
V: TRBV24-1
size: once
D: -
J: TRBJ2-3

CDR3: CASSLDGVSGANVLTF
DNA: TGTGCCAGCAGCTTGGATGGGGTCTCTGGGGCCAACGTCCTGACTTTC
length: 16
V: TRBV5-4
size: once
D: -
J: TRBJ2-6

CDR3: CASTLRVVNSPLHF
DNA: TGTGCCAGCACCCTGAGGGTGGTCAATTCACCCCTCCACTTT
length: 14
V: TRBV6-5
size: once
D: -
J: TRBJ1-6

CDR3: CASSWTTNTGELFF
DNA: TGTGCCAGCAGCTGGACTACTAACACCGGGGAGCTGTTTTTT
length: 14
V: TRBV5-5
size: once
D: -
J: TRBJ2-2

CDR3: CASSSTSGGYNEQFF
DNA: TGCGCCAGCAGTTCCACTAGCGGGGGGTACAATGAGCAGTTCTTC
length: 15
V: TRBV5-1
size: -
D: TRBD2
J: TRBJ2-1

CDR3: CASGPSALRGGGYEQFF
DNA: TGTGCCAGCGGCCCAAGCGCCTTGAGGGGCGGGGGGTATGAGCAGTTCTTC
length: 17
V: TRBV7-3
size: -
D: TRBD2
J: TRBJ2-1

CDR3: CASSIGSPGGTGQPQHF
DNA: TGTGCCAGTAGTATAGGTAGTCCCGGGGGTACCGGTCAGCCCCAGCATTTT
length: 17
V: TRBV19
size: -
D: -
J: TRBJ1-5

CDR3: CASRGGTGVNTGELFF
DNA: TGTGCCAGCAGGGGCGGGACAGGGGTAAACACCGGGGAGCTGTTTTTT
length: 16
V: TRBV4-2
size: -
D: TRBD1
J: TRBJ2-2

CDR3: CASSPSSVGEQFF
DNA: TGTGCCAGCAGCCCCAGCTCCGTGGGTGAGCAGTTCTTC
length: 13
V: TRBV7-9
size: -
D: -
J: TRBJ2-1

CDR3: CASSETVGGETQYF
DNA: TGTGCCAGCAGCGAAACCGTAGGAGGGGAGACCCAGTACTTC
length: 14
V: TRBV9
size: -
D: -
J: TRBJ2-5

CDR3: CASSISGYNQPQHF
DNA: TGTGCCAGCAGTATCTCCGGGTACAATCAGCCCCAGCATTTT
length: 14
V: TRBV2
size: -
D: -
J: TRBJ1-5

CDR3: CATSDIPQGAPSYNEQFF
DNA: TGTGCCACCAGTGATATACCTCAGGGAGCTCCATCCTACAATGAGCAGTTCTTC
length: 18
V: TRBV24-1
size: -
D: -
J: TRBJ2-1

CDR3: CASSFAGTGTKTQYF
DNA: TGTGCCAGCAGCTTCGCCGGGACAGGGACTAAGACCCAGTACTTC
length: 15
V: TRBV11-1
size: -
D: TRBD1
J: TRBJ2-5

CDR3: CASSLDTSNQPQHF
DNA: TGTGCCAGCAGCCTGGACACGTCAAATCAGCCCCAGCATTTT
length: 14
V: TRBV7-9
size: -
D: -
J: TRBJ1-5

CDR3: CASTPLQGVDQYF
DNA: TGTGCCAGCACCCCATTGCAGGGGGTGGACCAGTACTTC
length: 13
V: TRBV7-9
size: -
D: TRBD1
J: TRBJ2-5

CDR3: CATHRTTNEKLFF
DNA: TGTGCCACCCACAGGACAACTAATGAAAAACTGTTTTTT
length: 13
V: TRBV10-3
size: -
D: -
J: TRBJ1-4

CDR3: CASSQDYADEAFF
DNA: TGCGCCAGCAGCCAAGATTACGCAGACGAAGCTTTCTTT
length: 13
V: TRBV4-3
size: -
D: -
J: TRBJ1-1

CDR3: CASSLAPVAGSYEQYF
DNA: TGTGCCAGCAGCTTAGCTCCTGTCGCGGGGTCCTACGAGCAGTACTTC
length: 16
V: TRBV7-2
size: -
D: -
J: TRBJ2-7

CDR3: CASSVGISTEAFF
DNA: TGTGCCAGCAGCGTGGGGATAAGCACTGAAGCTTTCTTT
length: 13
V: TRBV9
size: few
D: -
J: TRBJ1-1

CDR3: CASSYWSGDTQYF
DNA: TGTGCCAGCAGCTATTGGTCCGGAGATACGCAGTATTTT
length: 13
V: TRBV5-4
size: -
D: -
J: TRBJ2-3